This record covers a single TCR beta chain. What it binds is not known. CDR1 is MDHEN, CDR2 SYDVKM, per germline. This CDR3 region has 13 residues. Trimming took off 5 bases at V and 8 bases at J, with 15 bases between the two ends. Researchers ran the PCR with 60 Vbeta and 13 Jbeta primers. Original analysis: Later, an analysis found 75 million to 100 million unique TCR beta chains, and about 9.9 million of these were shared. Profiled with immunoSEQ multiplex PCR; TCRdb holds only in-frame clones, not every one. D and trimming come from the DNA, and the V and J calls and clone size come from that table. The repertoire holds about 140,000 clones, with nearly 80% as singletons. These data originate in a study of cytomegalovirus exposure and HLA in healthy donors. Study-level background: There were about 85 million unique TCRs (from HLA-typed donors) in an early data release. Findings and limits, study-wide: Among donors in an Asian-associated ancestry cluster, a later analysis reportedly found fewer N-insertions than the roughly 700-donor mean. Several of the most significant clusters appeared, in a later analysis, to be linked to common viral pathogens.

The sequence was collected from a man aged 30 to 39 in good health and CMV-seronegative. The V gene is TRBV28, the J gene TRBJ1-2; D is ambiguous. Sequenced material: PBMCs. The CDR3 DNA follows: TGTGCCAGCAGTCCCAGCGGCCCTCGAGGCTACACCTTC. Translated: CASSPSGPRGYTF.